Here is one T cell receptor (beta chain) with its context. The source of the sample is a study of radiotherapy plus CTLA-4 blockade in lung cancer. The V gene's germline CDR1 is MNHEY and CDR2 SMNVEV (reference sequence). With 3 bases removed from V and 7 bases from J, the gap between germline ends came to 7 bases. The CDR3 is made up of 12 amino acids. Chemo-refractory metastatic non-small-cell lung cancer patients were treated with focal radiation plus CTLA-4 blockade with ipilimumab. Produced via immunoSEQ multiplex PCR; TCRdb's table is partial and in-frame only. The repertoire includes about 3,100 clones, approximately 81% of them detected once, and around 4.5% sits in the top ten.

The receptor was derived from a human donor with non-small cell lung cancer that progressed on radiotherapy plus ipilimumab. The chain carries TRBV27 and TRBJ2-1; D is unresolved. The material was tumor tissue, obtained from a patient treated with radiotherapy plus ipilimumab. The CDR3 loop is CASSFGTNEQFF. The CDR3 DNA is TGTGCCAGCAGTTTCGGCACGAATGAGCAGTTCTTC.